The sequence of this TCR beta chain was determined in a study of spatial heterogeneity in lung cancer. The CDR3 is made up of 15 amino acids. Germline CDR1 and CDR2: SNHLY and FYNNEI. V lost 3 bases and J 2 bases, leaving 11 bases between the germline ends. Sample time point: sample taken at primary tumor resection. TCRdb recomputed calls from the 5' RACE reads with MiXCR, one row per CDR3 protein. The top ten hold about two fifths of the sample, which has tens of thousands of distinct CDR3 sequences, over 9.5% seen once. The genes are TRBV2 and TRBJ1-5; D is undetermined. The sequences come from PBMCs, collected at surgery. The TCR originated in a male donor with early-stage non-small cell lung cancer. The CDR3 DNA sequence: TGTGCCAGCAGTGAGGTTTCGTTTGGCAATCAGCCCCAGCATTTT. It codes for CASSEVSFGNQPQHF.